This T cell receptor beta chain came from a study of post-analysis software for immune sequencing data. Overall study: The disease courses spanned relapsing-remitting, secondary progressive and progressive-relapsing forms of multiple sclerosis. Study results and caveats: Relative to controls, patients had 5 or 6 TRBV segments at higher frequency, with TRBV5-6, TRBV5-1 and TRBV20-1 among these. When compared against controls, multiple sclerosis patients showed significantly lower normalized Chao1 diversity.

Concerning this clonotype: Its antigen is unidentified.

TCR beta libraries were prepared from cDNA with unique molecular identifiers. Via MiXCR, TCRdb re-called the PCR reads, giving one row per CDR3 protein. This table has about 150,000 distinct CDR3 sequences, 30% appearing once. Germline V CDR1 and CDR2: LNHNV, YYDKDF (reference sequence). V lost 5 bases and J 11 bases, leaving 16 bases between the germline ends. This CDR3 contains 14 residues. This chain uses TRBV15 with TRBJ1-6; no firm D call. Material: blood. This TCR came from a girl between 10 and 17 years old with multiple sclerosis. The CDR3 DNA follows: TGTGCCACCAGCCCCCTGGCATCGACGACACCCCTCCACTTT. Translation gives CATSPLASTTPLHF.